These 16 T cell receptor delta chains share one sample of origin, sequenced in a study of delta chain sequences of gamma delta T cells. TCRdb reprocessed the PCR reads through CATT. Among 3,000 to 4,000 delta-chain clones listed, approximately 63% were seen once. Sequencing was done on a sample of a tumor sample. Source of these receptors: a human donor with breast cancer.

As concerns this clone: At one boundary the junction diverges from the germline segment, which might be a read error. The chain recombines TRAV29/DV5 with TRDJ1, with D possibly being TRDD2 (5 bases). This CDR3 is built from 19 residues. Germline V lookup: CDR1 NSMFDY, CDR2 ISSIKDK. In DNA, the CDR3 is TGTGCATCAAGCGGTGGAGGGTCACCTCCTAGGCTTGCGCCCTTTAAACTCATCTTT. Residues: CASSGGGSPPRLAPFKLIF.

As regards this clone: The germline gene is not matched at one end of the junction; a read error may be the cause. The chain is built from TRDV1 and TRDJ1; 7 positions match TRDD2. Germline loops: CDR1 TSWWSYY, CDR2 QGS. CDR3 size: 24 residues. Here the CDR3 reads CALVERRIAAFLQRAGYYTDKLTF. The CDR3 bases are TGTGCTCTTGTGGAACGACGGATCGCGGCCTTCCTCCAACGCGCGGGCTACTACACCGATAAACTCACCTTT.

A remark on this clone: The junction shows a germline mismatch at one end, possibly a read error. The chain couples TRDV2 to TRDJ3; D unclear. Germline V gene data show CDR1 as GEAIGNYY and CDR2 as EKD. The CDR3 consists of 20 residues. In nucleotides, the CDR3 is TGTGCCTGTGACCCCGCCACTACCTCGGTGGCACCGTGGGACACCCTACAGATGTTTTTC. Translated: CACDPATTSVAPWDTLQMFF.

The chain recombines TRDV2 with TRDJ1; maybe TRDD3 (5 bases). The length of the CDR3 is 14 residues. Germline CDR1 reads GEAIGNYY; CDR2 reads EKD. Here the CDR3 reads CADDDRGPGEKLIF. The DNA for the CDR3 is TGTGCTGATGACGACCGTGGGCCAGGGGAGAAACTCATCTTT.

V gene TRDV2 combines with J gene TRDJ1; the D is unclear. Trimming shortened V by 8 bases and J by 0 bases, and 21 bases separated the two germline ends. The CDR3 totals 16 residues. Germline values: CDR1 GEAIGNYY, CDR2 EKD. The CDR3 loop reads CAYGTGVKTHTDKLIF. The CDR3 nucleotides read TGTGCCTATGGCACGGGTGTGAAAACTCACACCGATAAACTCATCTTT.

About this clone itself: A read error may produce the germline difference seen at one junction end. This chain links TRDV2 with TRDJ1; no clear D. CDR1 and CDR2 (germline): GEAIGNYY, EKD. This CDR3 is 20 amino acids long. For the CDR3, the DNA is TGTGCCTGTGACACTCCGGCAAGAGAGGGCGAGCGAGCTTACACCGGTAAACTCATCTTT. Its translation is CACDTPAREGERAYTGKLIF.

As concerns this clone: The protein in TCRdb stems from a much larger clone and differs at residue 16 from this DNA's translation, likely a read error; here the protein is translated from the DNA. The chain combines TRDV2 with TRDJ1, with D perhaps matching TRDD3 (5 bases). The CDR3 loop spans 19 amino acids. The germline CDR1 and CDR2 sequences are GEAIGNYY and EKD. The CDR3 reads CACDTVPPGGRTVTDTLIF. CDR3 in DNA: TGTGCCTGTGACACCGTGCCACCCGGGGGCCGTACTGTCACCGATACACTCATCTTT.

Comment on this clone: At one boundary the junction diverges from the germline segment, which might be a read error. The chain has TRDV2 and TRDJ1; D ambiguous. CDR3 size: 20 residues. The germline V gene encodes CDR1 GEAIGNYY and CDR2 EKD. The DNA of the CDR3 is TGTGCCTGTGTCACCTTGTCATGGGACGTTGAGCGACCCAACATCGATAAACTCATCTTT. Translated: CACVTLSWDVERPNIDKLIF.

The chain couples TRDV2 to TRDJ1; TRDD3 might be the D (6 bases). The CDR3 extends over 20 amino acids. The germline gives CDR1 GEAIGNYY, CDR2 EKD. V lost 3 bases to trimming and J lost 12 bases, with 40 bases between them. For the CDR3, the DNA is TGTGCCTGTGACCCCGTGTCAAGGGAGGGGGACCGTACTTACACCGCTAATATCATCTTT. Residues: CACDPVSREGDRTYTANIIF.

For this clone: TCRdb's protein, taken from a much larger clone, differs from this DNA's translation at residue 4, likely owing to a read error; the protein displayed comes from the DNA. The V and J genes are TRDV2 and TRDJ1; TRDD3 aligns across 8 bases. This CDR3 spans 16 amino acids. V lost 5 bases and J lost 1; bases outside the gene matches: 11. CDR1 GEAIGNYY and CDR2 EKD come from the germline V gene. The CDR3 DNA reads as TGTGCCTGTGGCAACCTGGGGGAGGAAAGCACCGATAAACTCATCTTT. Its translation: CACGNLGEESTDKLIF.

A few counts support this clone. The protein held in TCRdb is that of a much larger clone and does not match this DNA's translation at residue 5, likely because of a read error; the protein shown is translated from the DNA. The genes are TRDV2 and TRDJ1, with D unclear. Between the trimmed V and J ends, which lost 3 bases and 4 bases, there was a span of 14 bases. This CDR3 has 14 residues. Germline values: CDR1 GEAIGNYY, CDR2 EKD. CDR3 bases: TGTGCCTGTGACGCCGTTTCGAAGTACGATAAACTCATCTTT. Amino acid sequence: CACDAVSKYDKLIF.

The V gene is TRDV3, the J gene TRDJ1, with TRDD3 matching over 11 bases. This CDR3 region has 23 residues. Germline values: CDR1 TVYSNPD, CDR2 GDNSRS (reference sequence). The junction had 33 bases not matched to a gene; V was cut back by 2 bases and J by 4 bases. The CDR3 DNA sequence: TGTGCCTTTCGGCCACGGAATACTAGAGGTGACGGTCTGGGGGATACTCGGTGCGATAAACTCATCTTT. Protein product: CAFRPRNTRGDGLGDTRCDKLIF.

As to this clone: One end of the junction does not line up with germline, which may come from a read error. The chain couples TRDV2 to TRDJ1; D is ambiguous. Germline CDR1 reads GEAIGNYY; CDR2 reads EKD. CDR3 length: 20 residues. CDR3 nucleotides: TGTGCATGTGAAACCGTGTCAAGAGAGAGGGACCGACCGTACACCGATAAACTCATCTTT. Residues: CACETVSRERDRPYTDKLIF.

This clone is classed as medium-sized (0.01 to 0.1%). The TCRdb record carries a much larger clone's protein, which differs from this DNA's translation at residues 2 and 3; a read error is the likely cause, and the protein listed here is the DNA translation. The chain joins TRDV2 to TRDJ1; a possible D gene is TRDD3 (6 bases). Looked up from germline, CDR1 is GEAIGNYY and CDR2 is EKD. The CDR3 sequence is 20 residues long. CDR3 bases: TGTTCCTTTGACACCGTGTCAAGGGAGGGGGACCGACCTTACACCGATAAACTCATCTTT. Translating it yields CSFDTVSREGDRPYTDKLIF.

This clone is medium-sized by share. This DNA's translation and the protein TCRdb lists, from a much larger clone, do not match at residue 17, likely due to a read error; the protein shown is translated from the DNA. Within the sample, other DNA sequences also encode this same CDR3. V gene TRDV2 combines with J gene TRDJ1, with D possibly being TRDD3 (6 bases). CDR3 size: 20 residues. Looked up from germline, CDR1 is GEAIGNYY and CDR2 is EKD. CDR3 bases: TGTGCCTGTGACACCGTGTCAAGGGAGGGGGACCGACCTTACACCGATAATCTCATCTTT. It is translated as CACDTVSREGDRPYTDNLIF.

The chain carries TRDV2 and TRDJ1; D might be TRDD3 (6 bases). Germline CDR1 GEAIGNYY, CDR2 EKD. V was clipped by 1 base and J by 0 bases, with 20 bases between them. This CDR3 is built from 18 residues. CDR3 residues: CACDTCLGIPGYTDKLIF. The CDR3 nucleotides read TGTGCCTGTGACACATGCTTGGGGATTCCGGGCTACACCGATAAACTCATCTTT.